This TCR beta chain stems from a study of T cell responses to AZD1222 COVID-19 vaccine. In the study overall: The analysis combined second doses at about 4 or about 12 weeks.

Study conclusions and caveats: Only a handful of AZD1222 recipients tested seropositive at baseline. Two AZD1222 administrations were followed by greater Spike-specific TCR breadth and depth. Repertoire sampling happened only post peak T cell response.

On this clone itself: The antigen remains undetermined.

Trimming shortened V by 1 base and J by 0 bases, and 7 bases separated the two germline ends. CDR1 and CDR2 (germline): LNHDA, SQIVND (reference sequence). The CDR3 spans 15 residues. This table comes from immunoSEQ multiplex PCR, and its TCRdb copy is limited to in-frame clones, with some not included. The repertoire holds some 150,000 clones, with 89% as singletons. The source was peripheral blood, collected on day 0 of AZD1222 vaccination. The sequence was collected from an adult in good health. The gene calls are TRBV19 and TRBJ2-1, with TRBD1 as a possible D gene (5 bases). CDR3 loop: CASSIGTGSYNEQFF. CDR3 DNA sequence: TGTGCCAGTAGTATAGGAACAGGCTCCTACAATGAGCAGTTCTTC. Full variable domain (missing parts from reference TRBV19 and TRBJ2-1): DGGITQSPKYLFRKEGQNVTLSCEQNLNHDAMYWYRQDPGQGLRLIYYSQIVNDFQKGDIAEGYSVSREKKESFPLTVTSAQKNPTAFYLCASSIGTGSYNEQFFGPGTRLTVL.